The clone carrying this T cell receptor beta chain was counted between two and nine times. The antigen is unknown. V shed 4 bases and J shed 3 bases, with 14 bases lying between them. The CDR3 runs to 14 residues. Germline CDR1 is SGHRS and CDR2 is YFSETQ. The sample comes from a study of cytomegalovirus exposure and HLA in healthy donors. At the level of the study: An early data release held around 80 million unique TCRs from HLA-typed donors. Findings and limits, study-wide: Reportedly, HLA-A and HLA-B alleles of most subjects were accurately predicted from TCR beta. TCR beta chains associated with HLA were, in a later analysis, more clonally expanded than equally common others.

Healthy bone marrow donors formed the donor group. The primer mix had 60 Vbeta and 13 Jbeta primers. Produced via immunoSEQ multiplex PCR; TCRdb's table is partial and in-frame only. The table lists approximately 220,000 clones, 76% of them singletons, with roughly 0.62% in the top ten. The chain combines TRBV5-1 with TRBJ2-7; no reliable D call. The sequence derives from a young man in good health and CMV-seronegative. Specimen: PBMCs. The CDR3 coding sequence is TGCGCCAGCAGCCCCCGGGTAGGATTCTACGAGCAGTACTTC. Its translation: CASSPRVGFYEQYF.